Below, 5 T cell receptor beta chains from the same sample are listed, as sequenced in a study of T cell responses to AZD1222 COVID-19 vaccine. The table came from immunoSEQ multiplex PCR; TCRdb's copy has only in-frame clones and leaves some out. The sample lists 60,000 to 100,000 clones; roughly nine tenths were seen once. Sequenced material: peripheral blood, taken on day 0 of AZD1222 vaccination. These receptors came from an adult in good health.

J is TRBJ2-7 and V is TRBV7-4; 8 bases fit TRBD2. Germline CDR1 SGHVT, CDR2 SQSDAQ. The CDR3 has 15 residues. The J segment lost 4 bases and the V segment lost 3 bases, leaving 8 bases of the junction unmatched. For the CDR3, the DNA is TGTGCCAGCAGCTTTTCCGGGAGGGCCTGGTACGAGCAGTACTTC. Its translation is CASSFSGRAWYEQYF.

The chain combines TRBV19 with TRBJ1-2; D is unresolved. Germline V CDR1 and CDR2: LNHDA, SQIVND (reference sequence). There are 13 residues in the CDR3. Trimming removed 3 bases at V and 7 bases at J, with 12 bases between. The CDR3 loop is CASSIGRSTGYTF. The DNA of the CDR3 is TGTGCCAGTAGTATCGGCCGATCAACTGGCTACACCTTC.

The chain employs TRBV29-1 and TRBJ2-1; D not resolved. CDR3 length: 17 residues. Trimming cost V 2 bases and J 2 bases, with 19 bases left between them. Germline CDR1 is SQVTM and CDR2 is ANQGSEA. The CDR3 DNA reads TGCAGCGTTGAAAGCCCTTTCGAGAGCCGCACCTACAATGAGCAGTTCTTC. It yields the protein CSVESPFESRTYNEQFF.

The rearrangement joins TRBV19 to TRBJ2-1, with TRBD2 matching 12 bases. CDR3 length: 16 residues. CDR1 LNHDA and CDR2 SQIVND come from the germline V gene (reference sequence). The ends lost 7 bases at V and 6 bases at J; junction bases unmatched: 10. For the CDR3, the DNA is TGTGCCAGTACTCGACTAGCGGGGGCCAACTCCAATGAGCAGTTCTTC. The encoded protein is CASTRLAGANSNEQFF.

The chain uses TRBV27 and TRBJ1-5; 9 positions agree with TRBD1. The CDR3 sequence is 14 residues long. Unmatched junction bases numbered 5, after V lost 5 bases and J lost 6 bases. Germline assignment: CDR1 MNHEY and CDR2 SMNVEV (reference sequence). The CDR3 loop is CASSAYRGPQPQHF. The CDR3 DNA sequence: TGTGCCAGCAGTGCCTACAGGGGGCCTCAGCCCCAGCATTTT.